The rows below give T cell receptor beta chains drawn from one sample of a study of blood T cell repertoires in COVID-19. Sequenced by immunoSEQ multiplex PCR; TCRdb stores in-frame clones only, minus some. The table shows hundreds of thousands of clones, with 65% to 90% occurring only once. The sequenced sample consisted of peripheral blood. Receptors originate from a man aged 50-59 years with COVID-19, enrolled during active disease. Each CDR3 is given with its conserved first and last residue. The order of the fields is D gene, V gene, clone size, J gene, CDR3 DNA, CDR3 protein. A D gene is named only where the DNA matches it firmly. Clone size appears in some rows only: once, few, many, or a class for an expanded clone.

TRBD1	TRBV20-1	.	TRBJ1-2	TGCAGTGCGAGTACAGGGGGAACTAACTATGGCTACACCTTC	CSASTGGTNYGYTF
TRBD2	TRBV10-3	.	TRBJ2-2	TGTGCCATCAGTGGGACTAGCGGGTACACCGGGGAGCTGTTTTTT	CAISGTSGYTGELFF
.	TRBV7-9	.	TRBJ2-2	TGTGCCAGCAGCCCTCGGGCTAGCGCCGGGGAGCTGTTTTTT	CASSPRASAGELFF
TRBD1	TRBV19	few	TRBJ1-2	TGTGCCAGTAGTAGGGACAGGGTAAGGTCTGGCTACACCTTC	CASSRDRVRSGYTF
TRBD1	TRBV9	.	TRBJ1-2	TGTGCCAGCAGCCCACGGACAGGGAGCGTCTATGGCTACACCTTC	CASSPRTGSVYGYTF
.	TRBV24-1	.	TRBJ2-2	TGTGCCACCAGTGCGGCAGGGGAAACCGGGGAGCTGTTTTTT	CATSAAGETGELFF
TRBD1	TRBV30	.	TRBJ1-1	TGTGCCTGGAGTACGGGACAGCTAAACACTGAAGCTTTCTTT	CAWSTGQLNTEAFF
TRBD2	TRBV6-1	.	TRBJ2-3	TGTGCCAGCAGTGAGCGGGGACTAGCGGGGTCCTACCCTAGCACAGATACGCAGTATTTT	CASSERGLAGSYPSTDTQYF
.	TRBV7-9	few	TRBJ2-7	TGTGCCAGCAGCTTAGGGGCAGGGGACGAGCAGTACTTC	CASSLGAGDEQYF
TRBD2	TRBV4-3	.	TRBJ2-3	TGCGCCAGCAGCCAAGTCGGGAGGTGGGTGGGACCCACAGATACGCAGTATTTT	CASSQVGRWVGPTDTQYF
.	TRBV19	.	TRBJ2-7	TGTGCCAAACGGGACGAGCAGTACTTC	CAKRDEQYF
TRBD2	TRBV7-2	.	TRBJ2-1	TGTGCCAGCAGCCCCATACCCCTAACTAGCGGGGTATACAATGAGCAGTTCTTC	CASSPIPLTSGVYNEQFF
.	TRBV6-5	.	TRBJ2-6	TGTGCCACCCACTTTCACCCCTCTGGGGCCAACGTCCTGACTTTC	CATHFHPSGANVLTF
.	TRBV3-1/TRBV3-2	.	TRBJ1-6	TGTGCCAGCAGCCCCAGCGGGGGGAGTAATTCACCCCTCCACTTT	CASSPSGGSNSPLHF
.	TRBV6-5	.	TRBJ2-7	TGTGCCAGCAGTTACTCGATCGGGTTGGAGCAGTACTTC	CASSYSIGLEQYF
TRBD1	TRBV16	.	TRBJ1-1	TGTGCCAGCAGCCCCGGACAGGCCGCTGAAGCTTTCTTT	CASSPGQAAEAFF
.	TRBV9	.	TRBJ1-5	TGTGCCAGCAGCGTAGGAGGGAACAGGGCGGTAATGCAGCCCCAGCATTTT	CASSVGGNRAVMQPQHF
.	TRBV4-3	few	TRBJ2-7	TGCGCCAGCAGCGGGGGGTACGGGCCCCCCTACGAGCAGTACTTC	CASSGGYGPPYEQYF
.	TRBV5-1	.	TRBJ1-2	TGCGCCAGCAGCTTAGACAGACCTTCTAACTATGGCTACACCTTC	CASSLDRPSNYGYTF
.	TRBV3-1/TRBV3-2	.	TRBJ1-3	TGTGCCAGCAGCCAAGGAGGTACGGTGCTCTCTGGAAACACCATATATTTT	CASSQGGTVLSGNTIYF
.	TRBV9	.	TRBJ2-5	TGTGCCAGCAGCGTAGAGCCAGGTTTGCAAGAGACCCAGTACTTC	CASSVEPGLQETQYF
TRBD1	TRBV28	once	TRBJ1-1	TGTGCCAGCAGTCCGACAGGGTCAGGCACTGAAGCTTTCTTT	CASSPTGSGTEAFF
.	TRBV6-6	.	TRBJ1-1	TGTGCCAGCAGTTACTCGTACCAGGACACTGAAGCTTTCTTT	CASSYSYQDTEAFF
.	TRBV7-2	once	TRBJ1-5	TGTGCCAGCAGCTTAGATGCGGTAGGTCAGCCCCAGCATTTT	CASSLDAVGQPQHF
.	TRBV29-1	.	TRBJ1-5	TGCAGCGTTGAACCGGAGGTTGGGCAGCCCCAGCATTTT	CSVEPEVGQPQHF
.	TRBV4-1	.	TRBJ1-2	TGCGCCAGCAGCCAAGATCGGGAAGAAACGCACGGCTACACCTTC	CASSQDREETHGYTF
TRBD2	TRBV5-6	.	TRBJ2-7	TGTGCCAGCAGGGTGAGCGGGGGGAGCTCCTACGAGCAGTACTTC	CASRVSGGSSYEQYF
TRBD1	TRBV6-5	.	TRBJ1-2	TGTGCCAGCAGTTACGGGGACAGGGGCGGCTACACCTTC	CASSYGDRGGYTF
TRBD2	TRBV30	.	TRBJ2-1	TGTGCCTGGCGTACTGGGGGGGGTGAGCAGTTCTTC	CAWRTGGGEQFF
.	TRBV27	once	TRBJ1-6	TGTGCCAGCAGTTTCTCGACTGGCAGCCCTTTTTCACCCCTCCACTTT	CASSFSTGSPFSPLHF
TRBD1	TRBV7-3	.	TRBJ2-3	TGTGCCAGCAGCCTCCCGGGACAGGCCCACACAGATACGCAGTATTTT	CASSLPGQAHTDTQYF
.	TRBV5-8	.	TRBJ2-5	TGTGCCAGCAGTGCAGGGAGGGAGACCCAGTACTTC	CASSAGRETQYF
.	TRBV19	.	TRBJ1-4	TGTGCCAGTAGTATAGTAGGCCCCTTGTTAGGGGTGAATGAAAAACTGTTTTTT	CASSIVGPLLGVNEKLFF
TRBD2	TRBV27	.	TRBJ2-2	TGTGCCAGCAGTATGGGACTAAACACCGGGGAGCTGTTTTTT	CASSMGLNTGELFF
TRBD1	TRBV6-1	.	TRBJ2-3	TGTGCCAGCAGTGATTACAGGGGAACGGATACGCAGTATTTT	CASSDYRGTDTQYF
.	TRBV28	.	TRBJ1-4	TGTGCCAGCAGTTTATCCCGGGGCACGGTAGCGGCTGAAAAACTGTTTTTT	CASSLSRGTVAAEKLFF
.	TRBV12-3/TRBV12-4	.	TRBJ1-2	TGTGCCAGCAGTTTTCAGGTGGGGGGTGGCTACACCTTC	CASSFQVGGGYTF
.	TRBV18	.	TRBJ2-1	TGTGCCAGCTCACCAGCTGTTGCGGGGCCGCAGTTCTTC	CASSPAVAGPQFF
.	TRBV9	.	TRBJ2-2	TGTGCCAGCAGCGCCGGGAACACCGGGGAGCTGTTTTTT	CASSAGNTGELFF
TRBD1	TRBV7-2	.	TRBJ1-5	TGTGCCAGCAGCGCATACAGGGGACGGCAGCCCCAGCATTTT	CASSAYRGRQPQHF
.	TRBV5-1	.	TRBJ1-1	TGCGCCAGCAGCTTGGTAGCTGGACAGAACACTGAAGCTTTCTTT	CASSLVAGQNTEAFF
TRBD1	TRBV18	.	TRBJ1-6	TGTGCCAGCTCACTGGGACAGGGTGAGGCACCCCTCCACTTT	CASSLGQGEAPLHF
.	TRBV11-3	few	TRBJ2-1	TGTGCCAGCAGTAGTACAGGGTACGACAATGAGCAGTTCTTC	CASSSTGYDNEQFF
.	TRBV27	.	TRBJ2-3	TGTGCCAGCAGGGTAGAGTATTACACAGATACGCAGTATTTT	CASRVEYYTDTQYF
.	TRBV4-3	.	TRBJ1-5	TGCGCCAGCAGCCAAGTCCGAGATCAGCCCCAGCATTTT	CASSQVRDQPQHF
.	TRBV7-3	.	TRBJ1-1	TGTGCCAGCAGGAGGACAGTAAACACTGAAGCTTTCTTT	CASRRTVNTEAFF
TRBD1	TRBV13	.	TRBJ2-5	TGTGCCAGCAGCTCGGACAGGGAGACCCAGTACTTC	CASSSDRETQYF
.	TRBV4-1	.	TRBJ1-3	TGCGCCAGCAGCCAGGGTCTACAGTCTTTTCTCTCTGGAAACACCATATATTTT	CASSQGLQSFLSGNTIYF
.	TRBV28	.	TRBJ1-6	TGTGCCAGCAGTTTGAGGAATTCACCCCTCCACTTT	CASSLRNSPLHF
.	TRBV4-1	.	TRBJ1-1	TGCGCCAGCAGCCAAGACTGGGCAGGTGAAGCTTTCTTT	CASSQDWAGEAFF
TRBD2	TRBV7-2	.	TRBJ2-2	TGTGCCAGCAGTCCAGATAGCGGGGGTACCGGGGAGCTGTTTTTT	CASSPDSGGTGELFF
TRBD1	TRBV7-9	.	TRBJ2-7	TGTGCCAGCAGCTTATCGCAGGGGGCGAACGAGCAGTACTTC	CASSLSQGANEQYF
.	TRBV3-1/TRBV3-2	.	TRBJ2-1	TGTGCCAGCAGCCCGTCCCCCGATGAAGAGTACAATGAGCAGTTCTTC	CASSPSPDEEYNEQFF
TRBD2	TRBV19	.	TRBJ2-1	TGTGCCAGTAGTATAGCTAGCGGGGGAGCCAGCAGTTTCTTC	CASSIASGGASSFF
.	TRBV4-2	.	TRBJ1-2	TGTGCCAGCAGCCAAGGCACCACATCTAACTATGGCTACACCTTC	CASSQGTTSNYGYTF